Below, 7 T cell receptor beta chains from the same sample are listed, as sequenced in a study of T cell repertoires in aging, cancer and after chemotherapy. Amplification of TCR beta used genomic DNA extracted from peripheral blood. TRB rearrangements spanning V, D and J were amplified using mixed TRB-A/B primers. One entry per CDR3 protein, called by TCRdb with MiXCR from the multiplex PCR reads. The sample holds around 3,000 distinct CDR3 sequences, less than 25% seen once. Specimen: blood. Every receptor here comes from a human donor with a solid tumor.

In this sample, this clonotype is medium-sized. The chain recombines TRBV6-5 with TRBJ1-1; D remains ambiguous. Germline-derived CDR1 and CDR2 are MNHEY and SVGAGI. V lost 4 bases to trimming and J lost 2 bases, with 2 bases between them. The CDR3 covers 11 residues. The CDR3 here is CASSSNTEAFF. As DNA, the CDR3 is TGTGCCAGCAGTTCCAACACTGAAGCTTTCTTT.

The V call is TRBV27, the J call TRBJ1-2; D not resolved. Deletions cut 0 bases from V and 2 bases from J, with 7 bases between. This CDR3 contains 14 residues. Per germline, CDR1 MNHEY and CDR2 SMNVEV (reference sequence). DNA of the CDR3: TGTGCCAGCAGTTTATCGCGGGGAAACTATGGCTACACCTTC. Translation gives CASSLSRGNYGYTF.

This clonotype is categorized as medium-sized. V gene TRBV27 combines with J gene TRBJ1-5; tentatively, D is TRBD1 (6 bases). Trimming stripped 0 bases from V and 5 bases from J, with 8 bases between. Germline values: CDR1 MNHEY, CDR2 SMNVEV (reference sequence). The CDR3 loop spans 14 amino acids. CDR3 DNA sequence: TGTGCCAGCAGTTTATCGCAGGGGTATCAGCCCCAGCATTTT. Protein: CASSLSQGYQPQHF.

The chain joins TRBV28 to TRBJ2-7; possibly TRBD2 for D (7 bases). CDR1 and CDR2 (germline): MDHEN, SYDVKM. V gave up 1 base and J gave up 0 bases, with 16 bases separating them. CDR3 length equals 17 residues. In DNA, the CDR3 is TGTGCCAGCAGTTTATCCCACGGGGGGCTAAGCTCCTACGAGCAGTACTTC. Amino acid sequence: CASSLSHGGLSSYEQYF.

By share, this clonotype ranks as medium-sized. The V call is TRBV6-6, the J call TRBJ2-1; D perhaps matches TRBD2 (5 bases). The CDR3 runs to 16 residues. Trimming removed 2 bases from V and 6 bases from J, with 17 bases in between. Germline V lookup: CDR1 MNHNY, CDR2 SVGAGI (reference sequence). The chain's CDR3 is CASSYPLDPSTNEQFF. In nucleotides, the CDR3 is TGTGCCAGCAGTTACCCCCTAGATCCTAGCACCAATGAGCAGTTCTTC.

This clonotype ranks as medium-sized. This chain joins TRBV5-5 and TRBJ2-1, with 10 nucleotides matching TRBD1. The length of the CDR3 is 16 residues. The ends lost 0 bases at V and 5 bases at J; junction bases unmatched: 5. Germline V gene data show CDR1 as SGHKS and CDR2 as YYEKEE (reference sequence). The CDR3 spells CASSLVGDRGHNEQFF. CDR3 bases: TGTGCCAGCAGCTTGGTCGGTGACAGGGGGCACAATGAGCAGTTCTTC.

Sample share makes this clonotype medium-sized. The CDR3, as DNA: TGTGCCAGCAGTTACAGTCGAGGGGATCAGCCCCAGCATTTT. It codes for CASSYSRGDQPQHF. V gene TRBV6-5 combines with J gene TRBJ1-5; a weak D match, TRBD1 (5 bases). The CDR3 has 14 residues. Germline V gene data show CDR1 as MNHEY and CDR2 as SVGAGI. V shed 2 bases and J shed 5 bases, with 10 bases lying between them.